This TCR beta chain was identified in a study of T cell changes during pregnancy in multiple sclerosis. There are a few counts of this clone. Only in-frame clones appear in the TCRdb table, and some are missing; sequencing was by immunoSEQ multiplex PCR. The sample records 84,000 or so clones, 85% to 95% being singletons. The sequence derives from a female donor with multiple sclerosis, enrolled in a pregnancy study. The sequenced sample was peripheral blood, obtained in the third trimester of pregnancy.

CDR3 nucleotide sequence: TGTGCCACCAGACTGGGGGCTGAGAACTATGGCTACACCTTC. It is translated as CATRLGAENYGYTF. This chain connects TRBV28 to TRBJ1-2; D perhaps matches TRBD1 (6 bases). The germline gives CDR1 MDHEN, CDR2 SYDVKM. V lost 10 bases, J lost 2 bases, and 17 bases lay in between. This CDR3 is 14 amino acids long.